This T cell receptor (beta chain) appears in the sequencing data of a study of sequential checkpoint blockade in melanoma. Here immunoSEQ multiplex PCR was the method, and the copy in TCRdb shows in-frame clones only, minus some. The table shows some 10,000 clones, with 23% occurring only once. As regards this clone: The antigen remains unidentified.

Overall study results and limits: Clinical benefit was about 30 times likelier when tumor T-cell fraction and clonality increased.

CDR1 and CDR2 from the germline V gene are MNHGY and SAAAGT. CDR3 length: 15 residues. Losses at the gene ends were 6 bases for V and 2 bases for J; bases not matched to a gene: 9. The treatment: randomized to nivolumab then ipilimumab (arm A) or the reverse (arm B). Specimen: tumor tissue (inferred from file names), collected from a patient given nivolumab and ipilimumab in sequence. This chain joins TRBV6-8 and TRBJ2-5; 7 bases fit TRBD1. The TCR was taken from a human donor with melanoma. CDR3 amino acids: CASRTPYRGQETQYF. CDR3 DNA sequence: TGTGCCAGCAGGACACCCTACAGGGGACAAGAGACCCAGTACTTC.